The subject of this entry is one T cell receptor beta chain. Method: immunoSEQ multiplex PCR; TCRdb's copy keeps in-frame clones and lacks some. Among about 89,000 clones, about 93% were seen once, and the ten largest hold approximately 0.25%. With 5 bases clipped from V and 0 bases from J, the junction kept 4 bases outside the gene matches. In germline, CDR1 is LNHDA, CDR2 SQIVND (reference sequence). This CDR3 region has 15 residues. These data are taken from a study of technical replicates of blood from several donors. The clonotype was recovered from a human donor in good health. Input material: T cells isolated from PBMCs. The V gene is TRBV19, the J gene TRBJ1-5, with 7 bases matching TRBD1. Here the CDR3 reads CASSPRTGSNQPQHF. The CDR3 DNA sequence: TGTGCCAGTAGTCCTCGGACAGGTAGCAATCAGCCCCAGCATTTT.